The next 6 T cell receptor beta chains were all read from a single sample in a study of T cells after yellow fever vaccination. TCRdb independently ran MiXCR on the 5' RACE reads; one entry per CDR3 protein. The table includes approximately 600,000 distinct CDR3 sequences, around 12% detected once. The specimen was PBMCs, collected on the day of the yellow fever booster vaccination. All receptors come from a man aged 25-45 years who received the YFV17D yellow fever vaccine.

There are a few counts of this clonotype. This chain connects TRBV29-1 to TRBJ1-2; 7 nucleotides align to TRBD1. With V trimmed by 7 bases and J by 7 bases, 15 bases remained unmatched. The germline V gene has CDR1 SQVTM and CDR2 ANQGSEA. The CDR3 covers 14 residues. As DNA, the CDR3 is TGCAGCGGCCGGGACAGCGGCCTGGTGGGTGGCTACACCTTC. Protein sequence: CSGRDSGLVGGYTF.

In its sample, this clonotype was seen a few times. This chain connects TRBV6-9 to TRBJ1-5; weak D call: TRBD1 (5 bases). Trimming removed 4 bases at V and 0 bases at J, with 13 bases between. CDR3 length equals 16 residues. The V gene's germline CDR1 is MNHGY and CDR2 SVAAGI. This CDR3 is CASSFDSVYSNQPQHF. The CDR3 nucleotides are TGTGCCAGCAGTTTCGACAGCGTTTATAGCAATCAGCCCCAGCATTTT.

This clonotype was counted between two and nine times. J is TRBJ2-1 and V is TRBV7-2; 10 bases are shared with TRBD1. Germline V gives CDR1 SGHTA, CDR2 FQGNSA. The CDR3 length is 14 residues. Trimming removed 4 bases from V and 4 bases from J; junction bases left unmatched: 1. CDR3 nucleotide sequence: TGTGCCAGCAGCTGGGACAGGGGTTACAATGAGCAGTTCTTC. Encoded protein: CASSWDRGYNEQFF.

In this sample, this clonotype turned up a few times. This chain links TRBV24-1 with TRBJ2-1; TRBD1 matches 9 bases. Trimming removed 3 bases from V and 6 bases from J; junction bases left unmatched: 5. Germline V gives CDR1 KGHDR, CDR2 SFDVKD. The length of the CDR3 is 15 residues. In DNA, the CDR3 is TGTGCCACCAGTGATCCTGGACAGGGGCGCAATGAGCAGTTCTTC. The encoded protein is CATSDPGQGRNEQFF.

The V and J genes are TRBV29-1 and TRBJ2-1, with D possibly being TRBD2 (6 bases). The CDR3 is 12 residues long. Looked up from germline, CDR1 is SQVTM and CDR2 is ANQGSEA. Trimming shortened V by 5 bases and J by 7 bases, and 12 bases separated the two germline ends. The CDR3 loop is CSVLGTQNEQFF. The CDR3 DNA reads TGCAGCGTTCTCGGGACTCAGAATGAGCAGTTCTTC.

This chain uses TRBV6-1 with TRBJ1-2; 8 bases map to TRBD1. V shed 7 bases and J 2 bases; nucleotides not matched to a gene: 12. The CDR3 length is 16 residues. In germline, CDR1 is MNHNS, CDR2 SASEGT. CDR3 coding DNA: TGTGCCAGCACTGATGGAGACAGGGGTTCCAACTATGGCTACACCTTC. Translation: CASTDGDRGSNYGYTF.